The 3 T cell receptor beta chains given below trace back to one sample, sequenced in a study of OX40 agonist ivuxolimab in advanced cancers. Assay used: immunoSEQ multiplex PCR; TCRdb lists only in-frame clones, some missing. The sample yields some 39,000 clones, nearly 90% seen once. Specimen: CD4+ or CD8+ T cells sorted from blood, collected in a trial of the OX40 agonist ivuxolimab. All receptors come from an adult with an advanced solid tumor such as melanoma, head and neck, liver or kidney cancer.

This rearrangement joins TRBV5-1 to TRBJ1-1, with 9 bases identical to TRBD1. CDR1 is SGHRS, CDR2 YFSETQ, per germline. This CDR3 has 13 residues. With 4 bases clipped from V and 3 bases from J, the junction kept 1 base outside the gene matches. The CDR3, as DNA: TGCGCCAGCAGCCGACAGGGGGACACTGAAGCTTTCTTT. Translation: CASSRQGDTEAFF.

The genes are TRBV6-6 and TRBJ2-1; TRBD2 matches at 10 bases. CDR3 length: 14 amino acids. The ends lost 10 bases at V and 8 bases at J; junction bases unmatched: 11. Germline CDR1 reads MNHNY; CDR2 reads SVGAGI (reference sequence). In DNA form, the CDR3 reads TGTGCCATGCGGGGCAGCGGGAGGGAATATGAGCAGTTCTTC. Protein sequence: CAMRGSGREYEQFF.

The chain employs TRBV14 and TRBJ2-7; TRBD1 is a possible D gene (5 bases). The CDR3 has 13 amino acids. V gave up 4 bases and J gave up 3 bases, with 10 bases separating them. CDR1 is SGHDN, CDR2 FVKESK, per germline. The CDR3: CASSRDRIYEQYF. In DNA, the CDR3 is TGTGCCAGCAGCCGAGACAGAATCTACGAGCAGTACTTC.